This T cell receptor beta chain was sequenced in a study of cytomegalovirus exposure and HLA in healthy donors. About the study: Earlier, almost 120 million unique TCR beta sequences were recovered from roughly 170 million T cells by an analysis. Out of a few hundred genotyped donors, about 76% belonged to the Caucasian-associated ancestry cluster.

Broader study findings: Per a later analysis, 15,000 to 20,000 TCR beta sequences showed association with HLA alleles at 0.05 false discovery rate. Trimming of TCR beta V- and J-genes showed a link, identified in a later analysis, to a missense DCLRE1C variant.

60 Vbeta and 13 Jbeta primers were used in PCR. Profiling relied on immunoSEQ multiplex PCR, and the TCRdb table lists in-frame clones only, not all of them. The data hold fewer than 150,000 clones, with 75% to 85% observed a single time. V gave up 5 bases and J gave up 2 bases, with 12 bases separating them. Germline loops: CDR1 MNHEY, CDR2 SMNVEV (reference sequence). This CDR3 contains 15 residues. For this clone: The antigen remains undetermined.

The gene calls are TRBV27 and TRBJ1-4, with no clear D. The sequenced sample was PBMCs. The clonotype was recovered from a man aged 35 to 55 in good health and CMV-seronegative. CDR3 nucleotide sequence: TGTGCCAGCAGTGCCACCAGGTGGACTAATGAAAAACTGTTTTTT. Protein sequence: CASSATRWTNEKLFF.